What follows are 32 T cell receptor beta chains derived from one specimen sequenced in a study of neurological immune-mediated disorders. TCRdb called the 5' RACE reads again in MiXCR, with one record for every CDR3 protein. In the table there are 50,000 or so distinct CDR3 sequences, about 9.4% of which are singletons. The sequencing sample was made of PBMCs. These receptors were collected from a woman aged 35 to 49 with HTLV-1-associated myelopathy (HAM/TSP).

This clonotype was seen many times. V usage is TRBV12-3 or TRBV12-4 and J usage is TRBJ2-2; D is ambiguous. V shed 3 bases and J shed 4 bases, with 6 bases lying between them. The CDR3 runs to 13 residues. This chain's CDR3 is CASSLAPTGELFF. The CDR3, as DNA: TGTGCCAGCAGTTTGGCCCCCACCGGGGAGCTGTTTTTT.

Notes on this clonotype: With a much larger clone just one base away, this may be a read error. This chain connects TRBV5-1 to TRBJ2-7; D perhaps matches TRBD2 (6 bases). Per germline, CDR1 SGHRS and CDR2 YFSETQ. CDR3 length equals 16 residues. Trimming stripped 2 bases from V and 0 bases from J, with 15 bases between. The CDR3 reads CASSLGAGISSYEQYF. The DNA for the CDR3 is TGCGCCAGCAGCTTAGGGGCGGGGATAAGCTCCTACGAGCAGTACTTC.

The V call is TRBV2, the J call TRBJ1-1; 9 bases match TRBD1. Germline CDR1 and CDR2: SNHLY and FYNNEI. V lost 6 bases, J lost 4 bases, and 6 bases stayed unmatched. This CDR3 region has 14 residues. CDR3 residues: CASSTDRGSTEAFF. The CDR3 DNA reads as TGTGCCAGCAGCACGGACAGGGGTAGCACTGAAGCTTTCTTT.

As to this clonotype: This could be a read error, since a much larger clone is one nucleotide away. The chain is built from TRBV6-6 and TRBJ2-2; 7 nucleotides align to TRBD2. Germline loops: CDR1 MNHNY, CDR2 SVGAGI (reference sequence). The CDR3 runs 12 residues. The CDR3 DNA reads TGTGCGCACGGCAAAGTCAGCGGGGAGCTGGTTTTT. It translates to CAHGKVSGELVF.

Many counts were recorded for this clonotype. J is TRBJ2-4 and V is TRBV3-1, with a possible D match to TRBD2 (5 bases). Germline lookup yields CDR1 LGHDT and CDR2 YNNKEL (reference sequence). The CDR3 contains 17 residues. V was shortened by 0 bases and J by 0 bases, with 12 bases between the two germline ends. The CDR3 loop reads CASSQERDRLAKNIQYF. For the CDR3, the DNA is TGTGCCAGCAGCCAAGAGAGGGATAGGCTAGCCAAAAACATTCAGTACTTC.

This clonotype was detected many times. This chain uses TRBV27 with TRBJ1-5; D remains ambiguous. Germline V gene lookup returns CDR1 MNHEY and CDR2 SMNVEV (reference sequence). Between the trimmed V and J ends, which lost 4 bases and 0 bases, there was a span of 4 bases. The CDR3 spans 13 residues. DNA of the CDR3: TGTGCCAGCAGTTCCTATAGCAATCAGCCCCAGCATTTT. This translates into CASSSYSNQPQHF.

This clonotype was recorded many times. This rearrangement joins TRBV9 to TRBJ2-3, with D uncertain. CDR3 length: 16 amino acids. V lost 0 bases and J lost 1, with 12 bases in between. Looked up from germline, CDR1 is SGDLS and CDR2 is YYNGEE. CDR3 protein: CASSVGRTLGTDTQYF. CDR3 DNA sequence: TGTGCCAGCAGCGTAGGACGGACCCTCGGCACAGATACGCAGTATTTT.

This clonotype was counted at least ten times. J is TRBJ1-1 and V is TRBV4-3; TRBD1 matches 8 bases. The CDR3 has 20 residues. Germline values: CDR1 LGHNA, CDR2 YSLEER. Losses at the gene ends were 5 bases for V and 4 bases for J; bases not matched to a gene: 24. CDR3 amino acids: CASSKSPTRGPEVVGTEAFF. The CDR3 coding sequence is TGCGCCAGCAGCAAATCCCCGACCAGGGGGCCGGAGGTGGTCGGCACTGAAGCTTTCTTT.

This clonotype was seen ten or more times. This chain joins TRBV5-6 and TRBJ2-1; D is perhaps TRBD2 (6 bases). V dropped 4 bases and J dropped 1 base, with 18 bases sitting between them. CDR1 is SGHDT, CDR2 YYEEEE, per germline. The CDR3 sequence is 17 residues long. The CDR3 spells CASSDKTGVVSYNEQFF. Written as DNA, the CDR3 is TGTGCCAGCAGCGACAAGACGGGGGTAGTATCCTACAATGAGCAGTTCTTC. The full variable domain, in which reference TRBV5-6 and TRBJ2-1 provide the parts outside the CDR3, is DAGVTQSPTHLIKTRGQQVTLRCSPKSGHDTVSWYQQALGQGPQFIFQYYEEEERQRGNFPDRFSGHQFPNYSSELNVNALLLGDSALYLCASSDKTGVVSYNEQFFGPGTRLTVL.

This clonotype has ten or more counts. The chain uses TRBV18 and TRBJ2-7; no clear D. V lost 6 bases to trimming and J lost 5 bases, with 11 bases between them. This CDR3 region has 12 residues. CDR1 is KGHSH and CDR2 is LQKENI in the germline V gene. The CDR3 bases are TGTGCCAGCTCGGCAGAGGTCGACGAGCAGTACTTC. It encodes CASSAEVDEQYF.

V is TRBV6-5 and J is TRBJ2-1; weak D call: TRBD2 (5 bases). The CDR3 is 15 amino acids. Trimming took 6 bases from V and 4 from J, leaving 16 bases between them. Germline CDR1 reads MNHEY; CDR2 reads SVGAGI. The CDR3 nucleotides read TGTGCCAGCAGACAGAATGGACGGACTTACAATGAGCAGTTCTTC. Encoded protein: CASRQNGRTYNEQFF.

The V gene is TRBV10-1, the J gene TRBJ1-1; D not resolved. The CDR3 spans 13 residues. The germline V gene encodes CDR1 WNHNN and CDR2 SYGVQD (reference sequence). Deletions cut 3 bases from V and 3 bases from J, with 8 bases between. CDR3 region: CASSEDVYTEAFF. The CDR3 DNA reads TGCGCCAGCAGTGAAGACGTCTACACTGAAGCTTTCTTT.

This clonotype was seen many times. The CDR3 coding sequence is TGTGCCAGCAGACCAGGCGGGCTCGGGGAGCAGTACTTC. Residues: CASRPGGLGEQYF. The V gene is TRBV12-3 or TRBV12-4, the J gene TRBJ2-7; tentative D call: TRBD2 (5 bases). This CDR3 spans 13 amino acids. The V and J ends lost 6 bases and 7 bases respectively, with 16 bases between them.

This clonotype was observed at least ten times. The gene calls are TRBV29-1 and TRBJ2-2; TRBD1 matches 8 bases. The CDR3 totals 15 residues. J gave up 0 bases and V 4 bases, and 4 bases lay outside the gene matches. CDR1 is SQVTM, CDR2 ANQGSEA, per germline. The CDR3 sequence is CSVGQGAANTGELFF. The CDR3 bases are TGCAGCGTTGGTCAGGGGGCTGCGAACACCGGGGAGCTGTTTTTT.

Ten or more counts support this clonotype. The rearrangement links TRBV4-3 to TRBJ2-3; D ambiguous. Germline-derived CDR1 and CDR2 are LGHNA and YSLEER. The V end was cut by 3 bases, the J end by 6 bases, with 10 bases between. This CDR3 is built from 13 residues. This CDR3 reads CASSHSVGDTQYF. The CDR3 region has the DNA TGCGCCAGCAGCCATTCCGTGGGGGATACGCAGTATTTT.

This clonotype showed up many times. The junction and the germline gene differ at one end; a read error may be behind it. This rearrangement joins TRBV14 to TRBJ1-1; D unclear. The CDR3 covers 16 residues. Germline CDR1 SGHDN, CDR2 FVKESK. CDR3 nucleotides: TGTGCCAGCAGTCAAGTTCCTTACGCCTGGAACACTGAAGCTTTCTTT. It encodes CASSQVPYAWNTEAFF.

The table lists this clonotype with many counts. The DNA for the CDR3 is TGCGCCAGCAGCCCGAGAGATTGGCGGGATGAGCAGTTCTTC. Encoded protein: CASSPRDWRDEQFF. This chain uses TRBV5-1 with TRBJ2-1; maybe TRBD2 (5 bases). CDR3 length: 14 residues. V lost 4 bases, J lost 8 bases, and 16 bases lay in between. From germline, CDR1 is SGHRS and CDR2 YFSETQ.

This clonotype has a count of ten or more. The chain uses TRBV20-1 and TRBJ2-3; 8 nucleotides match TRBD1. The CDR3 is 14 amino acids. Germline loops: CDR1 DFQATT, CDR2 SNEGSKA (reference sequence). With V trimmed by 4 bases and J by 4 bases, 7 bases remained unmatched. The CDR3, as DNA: TGCAGTGCTACCCTGGACAGGGTCTCAGATACGCAGTATTTT. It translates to CSATLDRVSDTQYF.

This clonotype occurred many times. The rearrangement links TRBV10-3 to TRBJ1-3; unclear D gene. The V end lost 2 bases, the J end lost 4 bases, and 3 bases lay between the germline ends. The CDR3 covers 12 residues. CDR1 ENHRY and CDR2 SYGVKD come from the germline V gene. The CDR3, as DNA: TGTGCCATCAGTGAGAACGGAAACACCATATATTTT. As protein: CAISENGNTIYF.

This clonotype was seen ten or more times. The CDR3 protein is CATGKGPTNTEAFF. CDR3 DNA: TGCGCCACCGGTAAGGGACCGACGAACACTGAAGCTTTCTTT. The chain is built from TRBV4-1 and TRBJ1-1, with D possibly matching TRBD1 (5 bases). This CDR3 spans 14 amino acids. Germline values: CDR1 MGHRA, CDR2 YSYEKL. V was trimmed by 10 bases and J by 1 base, leaving 16 bases between them.

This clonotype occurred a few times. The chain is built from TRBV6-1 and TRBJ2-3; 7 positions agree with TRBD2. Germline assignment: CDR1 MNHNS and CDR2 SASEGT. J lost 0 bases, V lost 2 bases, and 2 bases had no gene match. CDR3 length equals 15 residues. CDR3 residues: CASSEFGGSTDTQYF. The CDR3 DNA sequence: TGTGCCAGCAGTGAATTCGGGGGGAGCACAGATACGCAGTATTTT.

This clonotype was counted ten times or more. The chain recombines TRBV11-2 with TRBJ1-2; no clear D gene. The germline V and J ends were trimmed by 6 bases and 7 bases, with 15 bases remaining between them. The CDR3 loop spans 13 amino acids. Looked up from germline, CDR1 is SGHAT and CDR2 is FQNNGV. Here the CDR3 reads CASSSLWTVGYTF. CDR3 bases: TGTGCCAGCAGTTCACTATGGACGGTTGGCTACACCTTC.

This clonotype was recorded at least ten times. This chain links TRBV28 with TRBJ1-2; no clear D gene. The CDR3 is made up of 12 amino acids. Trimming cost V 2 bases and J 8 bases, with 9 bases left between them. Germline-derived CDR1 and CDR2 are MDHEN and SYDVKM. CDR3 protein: CASSLRLYGYTF. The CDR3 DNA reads TGTGCCAGCAGTTTAAGGTTATACGGCTACACCTTC.

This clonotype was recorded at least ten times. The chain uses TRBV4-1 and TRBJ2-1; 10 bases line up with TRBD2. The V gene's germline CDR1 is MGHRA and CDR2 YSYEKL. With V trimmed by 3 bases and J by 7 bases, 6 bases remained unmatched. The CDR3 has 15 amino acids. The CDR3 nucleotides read TGCGCCAGCAGCCAGAGCGGGGGGGGTTATAATGAGCAGTTCTTC. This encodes CASSQSGGGYNEQFF.

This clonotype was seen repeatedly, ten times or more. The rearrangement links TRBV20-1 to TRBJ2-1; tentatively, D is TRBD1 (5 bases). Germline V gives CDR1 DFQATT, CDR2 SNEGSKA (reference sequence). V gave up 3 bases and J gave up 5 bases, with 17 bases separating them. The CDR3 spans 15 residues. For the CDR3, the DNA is TGCAGTGCTAGGGAACGACAGAAGAACGACAATGAGCAGTTCTTC. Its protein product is CSARERQKNDNEQFF.

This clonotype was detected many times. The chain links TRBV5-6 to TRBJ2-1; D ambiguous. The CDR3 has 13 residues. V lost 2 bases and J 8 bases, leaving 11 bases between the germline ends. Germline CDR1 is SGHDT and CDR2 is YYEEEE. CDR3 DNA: TGTGCCAGCAGCTTTGGCTCGGGCGATGAGCAGTTCTTC. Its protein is CASSFGSGDEQFF.

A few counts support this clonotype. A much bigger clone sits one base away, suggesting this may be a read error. CDR3 in DNA: TGTGCCAGCAGTGAACTGACAGGGTCGGGCTCTGAAGCTTTCTTT. Protein: CASSELTGSGSEAFF. The V call is TRBV2, the J call TRBJ1-1; 7 positions agree with TRBD1. The CDR3 is made up of 15 amino acids. Germline assignment: CDR1 SNHLY and CDR2 FYNNEI. With 2 bases clipped from V and 6 bases from J, the junction kept 9 bases outside the gene matches. The full variable domain, in which reference TRBV2 and TRBJ1-1 provide the parts outside the CDR3, is EPEVTQTPSHQVTQMGQEVILRCVPISNHLYFYWYRQILGQKVEFLVSFYNNEISEKSEIFDDQFSVERPDGSNFTLKIRSTKLEDSAMYFCASSELTGSGSEAFFGQGTRLTVV.

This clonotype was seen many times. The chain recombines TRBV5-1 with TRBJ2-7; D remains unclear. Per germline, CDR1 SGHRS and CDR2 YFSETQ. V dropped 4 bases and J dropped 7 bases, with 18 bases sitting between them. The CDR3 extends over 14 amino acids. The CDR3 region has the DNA TGCGCCAGCAGCCCTTCACGGCCTACCAGAGAGCAGTACTTC. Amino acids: CASSPSRPTREQYF.

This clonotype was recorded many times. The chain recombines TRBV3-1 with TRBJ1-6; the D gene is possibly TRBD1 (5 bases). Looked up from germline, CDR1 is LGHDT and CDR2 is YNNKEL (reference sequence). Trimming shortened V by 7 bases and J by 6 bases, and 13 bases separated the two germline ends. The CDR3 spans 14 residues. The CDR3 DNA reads TGTGCCAGCACCCTCGGGGCGGGTAATTCACCCCTCCACTTT. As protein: CASTLGAGNSPLHF.

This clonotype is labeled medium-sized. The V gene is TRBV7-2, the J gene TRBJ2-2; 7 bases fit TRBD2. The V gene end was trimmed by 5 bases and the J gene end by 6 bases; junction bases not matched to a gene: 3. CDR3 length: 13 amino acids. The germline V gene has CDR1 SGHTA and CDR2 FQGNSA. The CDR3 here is CASSRAGPGELFF. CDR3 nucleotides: TGTGCCAGCAGCCGAGCGGGACCCGGGGAGCTGTTTTTT.

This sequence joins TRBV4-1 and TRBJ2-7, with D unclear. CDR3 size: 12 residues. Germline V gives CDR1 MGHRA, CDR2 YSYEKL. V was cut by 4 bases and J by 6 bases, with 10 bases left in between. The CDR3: CASSPDRSEQYF. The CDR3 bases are TGCGCCAGCAGCCCCGACCGTTCCGAGCAGTACTTC.

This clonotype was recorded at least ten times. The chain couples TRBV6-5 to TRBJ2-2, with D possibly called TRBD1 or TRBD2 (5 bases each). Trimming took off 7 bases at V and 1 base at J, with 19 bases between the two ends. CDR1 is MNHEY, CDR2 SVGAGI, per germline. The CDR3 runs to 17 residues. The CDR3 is CASTTSGTSRNTGELFF. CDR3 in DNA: TGTGCCAGCACCACCTCCGGGACCTCCAGGAACACCGGGGAGCTGTTTTTT.